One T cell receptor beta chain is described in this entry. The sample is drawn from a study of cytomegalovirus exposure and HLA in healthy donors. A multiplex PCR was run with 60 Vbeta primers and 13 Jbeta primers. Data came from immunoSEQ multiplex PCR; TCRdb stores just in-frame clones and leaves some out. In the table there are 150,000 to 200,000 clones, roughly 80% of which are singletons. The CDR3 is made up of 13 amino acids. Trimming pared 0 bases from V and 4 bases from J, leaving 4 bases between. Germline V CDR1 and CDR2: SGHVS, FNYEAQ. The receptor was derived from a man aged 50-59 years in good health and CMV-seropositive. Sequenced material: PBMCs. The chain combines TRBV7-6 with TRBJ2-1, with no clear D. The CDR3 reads CASSLARYNEQFF. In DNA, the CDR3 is TGTGCCAGCAGCTTAGCCAGGTACAATGAGCAGTTCTTC.